This TCR beta chain stems from a study of T cell responses to AZD1222 COVID-19 vaccine. Clones were sequenced by immunoSEQ multiplex PCR, and TCRdb holds only the in-frame ones, with some missing. This table has some 150,000 clones, more than 75% appearing once. Germline V gives CDR1 SNHLY, CDR2 FYNNEI. Trimming cost V 2 bases and J 6 bases, with 13 bases left between them. The CDR3 runs 15 residues. The input for sequencing was peripheral blood, taken 28 days after the second AZD1222 dose. The TCR originated in an adult who received the AZD1222 COVID-19 vaccine. The chain joins TRBV2 to TRBJ2-2; D is perhaps TRBD2 (5 bases). The CDR3 protein is CASSENSWGAGELFF. CDR3 DNA: TGTGCCAGCAGTGAAAATAGCTGGGGAGCCGGGGAGCTGTTTTTT.